This TCR beta chain was obtained from a study of CD8 T cells in ankylosing spondylitis. With molecular barcodes, quantitative 5'-RACE was used to make the TCR beta libraries. Using its own MiXCR run on the 5' RACE reads, TCRdb lists one record per CDR3 protein. There are fewer than 750,000 distinct CDR3 sequences in the sample; under 20% occur only once, and over 15% lies in the top ten. Germline CDR1 and CDR2: SQVTM and ANQGSEA. J gave up 4 bases and V 7 bases, and 6 bases lay outside the gene matches. The CDR3 is made up of 13 amino acids. In the case of this clonotype: Its specificity is unknown.

Study-wide results and caveats: Some motif variants had been reported before (in reactive arthritis synovial fluid and blood). For ankylosing spondylitis blood, a TCR beta motif of 8 or 9 highly homologous variants appeared characteristic.

V and J are TRBV29-1 and TRBJ1-2; the match to TRBD1 covers 10 bases. The sample taken for sequencing was blood, either unsorted or a sorted T cell fraction (not recorded which). This TCR derives from a male donor with ankylosing spondylitis. CDR3 protein: CSALGQGVYGYTF. CDR3 in DNA: TGCAGCGCACTCGGACAGGGGGTCTATGGCTACACCTTC.